Below, one T cell receptor beta chain is given with its context. Measured with immunoSEQ multiplex PCR; TCRdb has only the in-frame clones, and not every one. The table shows roughly 170,000 clones, with around 85% occurring only once. The data were obtained in a study of blood T cell repertoires in COVID-19. This clonotype was sampled from a man aged 55 to 70 who had recovered from COVID-19. The specimen sequenced was peripheral blood.

In DNA form, the CDR3 reads TGTGCCAGCAGAGGGGACAGTAGCGAGCAGTACTTC. Translated, it gives CASRGDSSEQYF. This chain links TRBV6-5 with TRBJ2-7, with 7 bases identical to TRBD1. This CDR3 comprises 12 residues. Germline loops: CDR1 MNHEY, CDR2 SVGAGI. Trimming cost V 6 bases and J 6 bases; bases outside gene matches: 5.